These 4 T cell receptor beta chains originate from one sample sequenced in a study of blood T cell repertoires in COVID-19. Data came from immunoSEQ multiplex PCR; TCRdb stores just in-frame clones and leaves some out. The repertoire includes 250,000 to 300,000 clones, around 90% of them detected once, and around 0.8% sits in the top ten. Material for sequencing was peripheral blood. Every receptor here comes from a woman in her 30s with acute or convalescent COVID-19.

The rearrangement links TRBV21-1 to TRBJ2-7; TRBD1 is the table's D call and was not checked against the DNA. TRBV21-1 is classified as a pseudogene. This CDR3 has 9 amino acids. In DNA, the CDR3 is TGTGCCAGCACCCAGGAGCAGTACTTC. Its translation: CASTQEQYF.

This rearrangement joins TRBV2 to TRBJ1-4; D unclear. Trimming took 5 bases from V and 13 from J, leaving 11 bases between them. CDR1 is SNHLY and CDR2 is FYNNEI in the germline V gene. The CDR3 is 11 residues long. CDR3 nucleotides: TGTGCCAGCAGTAGAACAGAGGGACTGTTTTTT. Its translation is CASSRTEGLFF.

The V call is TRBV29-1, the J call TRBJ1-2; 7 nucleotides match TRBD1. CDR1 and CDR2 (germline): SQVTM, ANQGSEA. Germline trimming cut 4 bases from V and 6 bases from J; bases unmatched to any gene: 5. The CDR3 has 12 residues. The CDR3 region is CSVVQGINGYTF. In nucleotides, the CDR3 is TGCAGCGTTGTACAGGGGATTAATGGCTACACCTTC.

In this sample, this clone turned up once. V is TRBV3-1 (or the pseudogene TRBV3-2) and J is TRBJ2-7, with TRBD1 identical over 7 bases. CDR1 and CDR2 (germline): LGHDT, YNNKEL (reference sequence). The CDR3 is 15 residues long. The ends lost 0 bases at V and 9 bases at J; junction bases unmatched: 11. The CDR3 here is CASSQDWIRGWAQYF. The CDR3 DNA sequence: TGTGCCAGCAGCCAAGATTGGATCAGGGGGTGGGCGCAGTACTTC.